This TCR beta chain was sequenced during a study of beta chain features in type 1 diabetes. The overall study: Cell yields, gender and age were similar in healthy donors and patients.

General observations from the study: Whatever favoring of shorter templates PCR might show would apply equally to patients and controls. TCRB CDR3s were moderately but significantly shorter in Type 1 diabetes patients in all four CD4+ subsets.

The isolated RNA, all of it, was reverse transcribed, so expressed TCRB transcripts were what got sequenced. TCRdb's copy holds only in-frame clones and misses some; the assay was immunoSEQ multiplex PCR. Here the sample spans over 14,000 clones, about 72% being singletons. This clone was counted only a few times. The antigen is unknown. This CDR3 spans 11 amino acids. Germline-derived CDR1 and CDR2 are SNHLY and FYNNEI. V was clipped by 3 bases and J by 7 bases, with 6 bases between them. Averaging around 110 mL, one heparinised blood draw came from each individual donor. A sort by CD45RO/CCR7/CD25/CD127/CD95/CD27 yielded CD4+ naive, central memory, regulatory and stem cell-like memory cells.

The V call is TRBV2, the J call TRBJ2-5; D gene ambiguous. Sequencing was performed on stem cell memory CD4+ T cells from blood. This clonotype originated in a woman aged 18-29 years with type 1 diabetes. CDR3: CASSEMATQYF. In DNA, the CDR3 is TGTGCCAGCAGTGAGATGGCGACCCAGTACTTC.